This TCR beta chain was recovered during a study of molecular identifiers for immune sequencing clone quantification. About this clonotype: What it binds is not known.

This CDR3 is built from 14 residues. Trimming cost V 3 bases and J 9 bases, with 15 bases left between them. The germline V gene encodes CDR1 LNHNV and CDR2 YYDKDF (reference sequence). For bulk TCR libraries, previously described methods and listed TCR primers were used. MiXCR, applied by TCRdb to the PCR reads, yields one record per CDR3 protein. The table records roughly 630,000 distinct CDR3 sequences, 25% of them present only once. Preparation of naive CD8 libraries involved roughly 17,000 to 1,000,000 sorted cells and 10%, 30% or 50% RNA. Findings of the study overall: Barcode-sharing identical TCR molecules could underestimate highly expanded clone sizes.

The sequence came from a human donor in good health. Some libraries in this study had Jurkat cell RNA spiked in. The material sequenced was naive CD8+ T cells from blood, with Jurkat cell RNA spiked in. The sample's subset: FACS-sorted CD8+CD4-CCR7+CD45RA+ naive T cells. The chain combines TRBV15 with TRBJ1-5; D is possibly TRBD1 (5 bases). The CDR3 reads CATSSGTPSRPQHF. The CDR3 coding sequence is TGTGCCACCAGCAGCGGGACCCCCTCAAGGCCCCAGCATTTT.